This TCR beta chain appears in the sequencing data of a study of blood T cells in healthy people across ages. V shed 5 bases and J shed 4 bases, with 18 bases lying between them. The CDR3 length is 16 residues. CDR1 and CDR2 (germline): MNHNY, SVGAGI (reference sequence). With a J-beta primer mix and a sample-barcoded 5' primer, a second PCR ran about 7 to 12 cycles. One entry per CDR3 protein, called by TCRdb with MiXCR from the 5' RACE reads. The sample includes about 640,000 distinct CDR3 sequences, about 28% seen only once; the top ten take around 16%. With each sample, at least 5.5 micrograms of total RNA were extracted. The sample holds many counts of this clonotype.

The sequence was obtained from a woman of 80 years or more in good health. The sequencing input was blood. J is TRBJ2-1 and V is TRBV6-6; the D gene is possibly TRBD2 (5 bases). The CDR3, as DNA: TGTGCCAGCAGTCTAACCGGACTCCCCTCTTACAATGAGCAGTTCTTC. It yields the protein CASSLTGLPSYNEQFF.